The 2 T cell receptor beta chains reported below all come from one sample, sequenced in a study of blood T cell repertoires in COVID-19 (dated by TCRdb to 2020 to 2021). Library generation was performed with the immunoSEQ multiplex PCR assay. Drawn from immuneACCESS, this table holds only the in-frame rearrangements with V and J called that TCRdb kept. Clones are partly lost; checked studies trace under half to an unresolved V gene and leave the rest unexplained. The table for this sample lists fewer than 250,000 clones; around four fifths of them were counted only once. The biggest ten clones account for more than 6% of the sample. Sequences were obtained from peripheral blood. All receptors derive from a woman in her sixties or seventies with active or convalescent COVID-19.

The genes are TRBV5-1 and TRBJ2-7; TRBD2 matches 10 bases. The V gene's germline CDR1 is SGHRS and CDR2 YFSETQ. V gave up 6 bases and J gave up 5 bases; unmatched junction bases: 17. The CDR3 sequence is 17 residues long. DNA of the CDR3: TGCGCCAGCACCCCAGTGGGAATCGTACTAGCGGGGAACGAGCAGTACTTC. It yields the protein CASTPVGIVLAGNEQYF.

This chain links TRBV28 with TRBJ2-2; 7 positions match TRBD1. Germline trimming cut 6 bases from V and 13 bases from J; bases unmatched to any gene: 11. The CDR3 runs 13 residues. CDR1 is MDHEN and CDR2 is SYDVKM in the germline V gene. The CDR3 reads CASSSTGLVRLFF. In nucleotides, the CDR3 is TGTGCCAGCAGCTCGACAGGGCTCGTAAGGCTGTTTTTT.